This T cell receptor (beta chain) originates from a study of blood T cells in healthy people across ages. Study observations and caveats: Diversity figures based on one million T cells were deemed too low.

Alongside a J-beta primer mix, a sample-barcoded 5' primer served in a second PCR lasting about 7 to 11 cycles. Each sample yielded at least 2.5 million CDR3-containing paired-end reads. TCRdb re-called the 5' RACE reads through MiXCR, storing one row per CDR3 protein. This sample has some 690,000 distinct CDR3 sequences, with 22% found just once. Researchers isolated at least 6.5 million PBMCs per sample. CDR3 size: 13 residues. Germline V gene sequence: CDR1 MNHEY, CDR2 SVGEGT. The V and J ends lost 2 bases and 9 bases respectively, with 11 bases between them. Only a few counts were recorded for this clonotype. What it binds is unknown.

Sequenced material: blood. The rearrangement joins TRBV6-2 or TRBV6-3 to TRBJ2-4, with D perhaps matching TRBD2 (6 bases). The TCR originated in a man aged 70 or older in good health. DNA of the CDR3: TGTGCCAGCAGTTACGGCGGGGTTGTCATTCAGTACTTC. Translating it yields CASSYGGVVIQYF.